This entry features one T cell receptor (beta chain) sequence. This sample was taken from a study of OX40 agonist ivuxolimab in advanced cancers. The data were produced by immunoSEQ multiplex PCR, yet TCRdb's version contains in-frame clones alone and is incomplete. The data hold over 55,000 clones, with approximately 92% observed a single time. The CDR3 totals 16 residues. Per germline, CDR1 MGHDK and CDR2 SYGVNS. Trimming stripped 5 bases from V and 0 bases from J, with 15 bases between. The sequenced sample was CD4+ or CD8+ T cells sorted from blood, obtained in a trial of the OX40 agonist ivuxolimab. The chain has TRBV25-1 and TRBJ2-3; a possible D gene is TRBD1 (7 bases). The clonotype originates from an adult with an advanced solid tumor such as melanoma, head and neck, liver or kidney cancer. The CDR3 region is CASSSDREDSTDTQYF. The CDR3 nucleotides are TGTGCCAGCAGTTCCGACAGGGAGGACAGCACAGATACGCAGTATTTT.